One sample yielded the 21 T cell receptor beta chains listed below, sequenced in a study of blood T cells in healthy people across ages. Primed by a sample-barcoded 5' primer and a J-beta primer mix, a second PCR proceeded for about 7 to 12 cycles. TCRdb reprocessed the 5' RACE reads with MiXCR, giving one entry per CDR3 protein. The data contain about 1,500,000 distinct CDR3 sequences, about 28% of them seen just once; the ten biggest clones take up less than 9.5%. Sequences were obtained from blood. The source is a woman in her 30s in good health.

This chain uses TRBV7-2 with TRBJ2-1; no clear D gene. V was cut by 2 bases and J by 9 bases, with 8 bases left in between. Looked up from germline, CDR1 is SGHTA and CDR2 is FQGNSA. The CDR3 totals 12 residues. The CDR3 spells CASSLFSSEQFF. In DNA form, the CDR3 reads TGTGCCAGCAGCTTATTTTCAAGTGAGCAGTTCTTC.

The sample holds a few counts of this clonotype. The J gene is TRBJ1-2, the V gene TRBV27; unclear D gene. This CDR3 has 15 amino acids. Germline V gene lookup returns CDR1 MNHEY and CDR2 SMNVEV (reference sequence). The V and J ends lost 2 bases and 7 bases respectively, with 17 bases between them. The CDR3 spells CASSLEATATVGYTF. The CDR3, as DNA: TGTGCCAGCAGTTTAGAGGCGACGGCCACGGTTGGCTACACCTTC.

In this sample, this clonotype turned up many times. The rearrangement joins TRBV5-1 to TRBJ2-3; D unclear. With 5 bases removed from V and 1 base from J, the gap between germline ends came to 11 bases. From germline, CDR1 is SGHRS and CDR2 YFSETQ. This CDR3 contains 14 residues. The CDR3 region is CASRETLGTDTQYF. The CDR3, as DNA: TGCGCCAGCAGGGAGACGCTAGGCACAGATACGCAGTATTTT.

There are a few counts of this clonotype. The chain couples TRBV27 to TRBJ1-6; D gene unclear. V lost 8 bases and J lost 2, with 13 bases in between. The CDR3 runs 15 residues. Germline V lookup: CDR1 MNHEY, CDR2 SMNVEV (reference sequence). The CDR3 reads CASAPVGAYNSPLHF. The CDR3 nucleotides are TGTGCCAGCGCACCCGTGGGCGCCTATAATTCACCCCTCCACTTT.

This clonotype was observed a handful of times. This chain links TRBV5-1 with TRBJ1-2; TRBD1 is a possible D gene (6 bases). This CDR3 region has 16 residues. With 0 bases removed from V and 8 bases from J, the gap between germline ends came to 20 bases. Germline assignment: CDR1 SGHRS and CDR2 YFSETQ. The CDR3: CASSLGDRNRGKGYTF. DNA for the CDR3: TGCGCCAGCAGCTTGGGTGACAGGAACCGGGGGAAGGGCTACACCTTC.

The chain combines TRBV5-1 with TRBJ2-1; D remains unclear. V was pared by 0 bases and J by 2 bases, with 9 bases between. The CDR3 covers 15 residues. CDR1 SGHRS and CDR2 YFSETQ come from the germline V gene. The CDR3 loop is CASSLEALTYNEQFF. The CDR3 coding sequence is TGCGCCAGCAGCTTGGAGGCATTAACCTACAATGAGCAGTTCTTC.

In this sample, this clonotype turned up once. J is TRBJ1-2 and V is TRBV6-1; perhaps TRBD1 as D (6 bases). Between the trimmed V and J ends, which lost 4 bases and 0 bases, there was a span of 12 bases. The germline CDR1 and CDR2 sequences are MNHNS and SASEGT. The CDR3 consists of 15 residues. In nucleotides, the CDR3 is TGTGCCAGCAGTGGCGGGGGACATGCTAACTATGGCTACACCTTC. Translating gives CASSGGGHANYGYTF.

CDR3 nucleotides: TGTGCCAGCGGCGAGCGGGGGGCCTACGAGCAGTACTTC. Translating gives CASGERGAYEQYF. The chain uses TRBV27 and TRBJ2-7, with 9 positions matching TRBD2. Germline lookup yields CDR1 MNHEY and CDR2 SMNVEV (reference sequence). J lost 2 bases, V lost 8 bases, and 4 bases had no gene match. The CDR3 totals 13 residues.

This clonotype was detected only a few times. A single base separates this from a much larger clone, so it may be a read error. The rearrangement joins TRBV15 to TRBJ2-7, with 8 bases lining up with TRBD1. V trimming: 6 bases; J trimming: 7 bases; junction bases outside the gene matches: 8. The CDR3 has 13 amino acids. Per germline, CDR1 LNHNV and CDR2 YYDKDF (reference sequence). The CDR3 sequence is CATREQGGWEQYF. The CDR3 DNA sequence: TGTGCCACCAGGGAACAGGGGGGATGGGAGCAGTACTTC.

This clonotype has just a few counts. The chain combines TRBV20-1 with TRBJ2-3, with 9 bases matching TRBD2. This CDR3 contains 17 residues. CDR1 is DFQATT, CDR2 SNEGSKA, per germline (reference sequence). V dropped 3 bases and J dropped 2; count of bases not matched to a gene: 12. The CDR3 coding sequence is TGCAGTGCTAGGAAACCGGGACTAGCTTTCCCCACAGATACGCAGTATTTT. Translating it yields CSARKPGLAFPTDTQYF.

CDR3 bases: TGTGCCAGCAGGGGATTATACCGGGACTCCTACGAGCAGTACTTC. It is translated as CASRGLYRDSYEQYF. V gene TRBV5-6 combines with J gene TRBJ2-7; tentatively, D is TRBD2 (5 bases). The length of the CDR3 is 15 residues. V was shortened by 5 bases and J by 0 bases, with 15 bases between the two germline ends. Looked up from germline, CDR1 is SGHDT and CDR2 is YYEEEE.

The chain combines TRBV27 with TRBJ2-2; D gene uncertain. Germline values: CDR1 MNHEY, CDR2 SMNVEV (reference sequence). V lost 0 bases and J 6 bases, leaving 17 bases between the germline ends. The CDR3 contains 17 residues. The CDR3 nucleotides read TGTGCCAGCAGTTTATCGTCTGGGCAAGGGTACGCCGGGGAGCTGTTTTTT. It is translated as CASSLSSGQGYAGELFF.

To note about this clonotype: A much larger clonotype is one base distant, so this may be a read error. This chain uses TRBV4-2 with TRBJ2-7, with 8 bases matching TRBD2. Germline lookup yields CDR1 LGHNA and CDR2 YNFKEQ. CDR3 length equals 16 residues. The CDR3 region is CAGSQVVAGSSYEQYF. The CDR3 coding sequence is TGTGCCGGCAGCCAAGTCGTAGCGGGGAGCTCCTACGAGCAGTACTTC.

This clonotype was seen a handful of times. The CDR3 is CASSAQGATNQPQHF. DNA of the CDR3: TGTGCCAGCAGCGCACAGGGGGCGACCAATCAGCCCCAGCATTTT. This chain links TRBV6-5 with TRBJ1-5; 9 bases map to TRBD1. Trimming removed 6 bases from V and 3 bases from J; junction bases left unmatched: 6. Germline V gives CDR1 MNHEY, CDR2 SVGAGI. CDR3 length equals 15 residues.

The CDR3 sequence: CASTGDGVGGYTF. CDR3 bases: TGTGCCAGCACCGGAGATGGGGTCGGTGGCTACACCTTC. The chain combines TRBV9 with TRBJ1-2; no clear D. Trimming removed 6 bases at V and 7 bases at J, with 16 bases between. This CDR3 is built from 13 residues. Germline V gene data show CDR1 as SGDLS and CDR2 as YYNGEE.

This clonotype was seen only a few times. The rearrangement joins TRBV7-9 to TRBJ2-7; possible D gene TRBD2, 6 bases. The V gene's germline CDR1 is SEHNR and CDR2 FQNEAQ (reference sequence). The CDR3 has 18 amino acids. The V end was cut by 4 bases, the J end by 5 bases, with 27 bases between. The CDR3 sequence: CASSSRKLSGPTWHEQYF. The CDR3 DNA follows: TGTGCCAGCAGCTCTCGAAAGCTAAGCGGGCCCACCTGGCACGAGCAGTACTTC.

This clonotype was seen a handful of times. The chain recombines TRBV12-3 or TRBV12-4 with TRBJ2-1; D is undetermined. The CDR3 length is 14 residues. Trimming removed 8 bases from V and 7 bases from J, with 18 bases in between. CDR3 protein: CASFQGRNWNEQFF. The CDR3 DNA is TGTGCCAGCTTCCAAGGGCGGAATTGGAATGAGCAGTTCTTC.

This clonotype turned up a few times. A read error may explain this, as a much larger clone is one base away. The rearrangement joins TRBV7-2 to TRBJ2-3, with TRBD2 matching over 7 bases. The germline CDR1 and CDR2 sequences are SGHTA and FQGNSA. Germline trimming cut 4 bases from V and 2 bases from J; bases unmatched to any gene: 3. The CDR3 runs 14 residues. The CDR3 bases are TGTGCCAGCAGCTGGAGCGGGGTCACAGATACGCAGTATTTT. Its protein is CASSWSGVTDTQYF. The variable domain in full, completed from reference TRBV7-2 and TRBJ2-3, reads GAGVSQSPSNKVTEKGKDVELRCDPISGHTALYWYRQSLGQGLEFLIYFQGNSAPDKSGLPSDRFSAERTGGSVSTLTIQRTQQEDSAVYLCASSWSGVTDTQYFGPGTRLTVL.

V is TRBV29-1 and J is TRBJ1-2, with 9 positions matching TRBD1. CDR1 is SQVTM and CDR2 is ANQGSEA in the germline V gene. CDR3 length equals 13 residues. Germline trimming cut 1 base from V and 7 bases from J; bases unmatched to any gene: 4. The CDR3 coding sequence is TGCAGCGTTGAAGGGACAGGGGATATTGGCTACACCTTC. This codes for CSVEGTGDIGYTF.

The chain recombines TRBV7-2 with TRBJ2-7; no reliable D call. The CDR3 sequence is 13 residues long. Germline V gene sequence: CDR1 SGHTA, CDR2 FQGNSA. Trimming pared 5 bases from V and 4 bases from J, leaving 12 bases between. This CDR3 reads CASSLHVVYEQYF. The CDR3 region has the DNA TGTGCCAGCAGCCTACACGTAGTTTACGAGCAGTACTTC.

A note on this clonotype: At one of its ends the junction is not consistent with the germline gene, which may arise from a read error. This rearrangement joins TRBV28 to TRBJ2-3; 8 bases are shared with TRBD2. Germline CDR1 MDHEN, CDR2 SYDVKM. The CDR3 sequence is 16 residues long. The CDR3 sequence: CASSDRGAGDTDTQYF. In DNA, the CDR3 is TGTGCGAGCAGTGACCGAGGAGCGGGGGACACAGATACGCAGTATTTT. Complete variable domain (other parts from reference TRBV28 and TRBJ2-3): DVKVTQSSRYLVKRTGEKVFLECVQDMDHENMFWYRQDPGLGLRLIYFSYDVKMKEKGDIPEGYSVSREKKERFSLILESASTNQTSMYLCASSDRGAGDTDTQYFGPGTRLTVL.